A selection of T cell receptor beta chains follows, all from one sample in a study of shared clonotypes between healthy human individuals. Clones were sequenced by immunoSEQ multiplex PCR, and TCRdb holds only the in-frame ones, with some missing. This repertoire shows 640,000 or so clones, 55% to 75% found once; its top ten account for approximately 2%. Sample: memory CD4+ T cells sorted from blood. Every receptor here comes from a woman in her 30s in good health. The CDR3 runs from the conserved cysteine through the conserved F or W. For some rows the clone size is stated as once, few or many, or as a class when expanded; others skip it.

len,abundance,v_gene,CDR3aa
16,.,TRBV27,CASSLSGTSGASEQFF
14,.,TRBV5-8,CASTLTAANYGYTF
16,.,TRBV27,CASSRFGPVRTGELFF
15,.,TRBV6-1,CASRQGQGATSGYTF
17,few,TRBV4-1,CASSPSPAGGSNNEQFF
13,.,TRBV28,CASSQQGTYEQYF
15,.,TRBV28,CASSFRQGRGNTIYF
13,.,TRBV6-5,CASSYHRWGKAFF
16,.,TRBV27,CASMSWRDSLTNEQFF
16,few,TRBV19,CASSIMDREPYNEQFF
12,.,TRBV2,CASSEQGYEQYF
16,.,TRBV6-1,CASSDERVISYNEQFF